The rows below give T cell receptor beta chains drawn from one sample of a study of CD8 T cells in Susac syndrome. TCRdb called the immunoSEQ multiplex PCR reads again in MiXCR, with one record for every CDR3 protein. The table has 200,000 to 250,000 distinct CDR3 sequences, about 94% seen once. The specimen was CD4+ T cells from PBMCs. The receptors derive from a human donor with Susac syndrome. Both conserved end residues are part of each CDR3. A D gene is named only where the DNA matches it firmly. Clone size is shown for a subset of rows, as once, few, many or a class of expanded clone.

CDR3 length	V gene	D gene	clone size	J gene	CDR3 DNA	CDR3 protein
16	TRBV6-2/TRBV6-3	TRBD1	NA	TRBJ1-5	TGTGCCAGCAGCCGAGGACAGGGGGCCCGCAATCAGCCCCAGCATTTT	CASSRGQGARNQPQHF
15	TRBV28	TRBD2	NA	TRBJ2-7	TGTGCCAGCAGTTCCACGCTGCGGGGGTCCTACGAGCAGTACTTC	CASSSTLRGSYEQYF
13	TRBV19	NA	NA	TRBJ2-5	TGTGCCAGTAGCTGGACTACCCAAGAGACCCAGTACTTC	CASSWTTQETQYF
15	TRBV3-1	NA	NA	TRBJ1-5	TGTGCCAGCAGCCAAGATCCGGTTAGCAATCAGCCCCAGCATTTT	CASSQDPVSNQPQHF
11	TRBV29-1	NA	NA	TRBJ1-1	TGCAGCGTTGATTCAGGGCCTGAAGCTTTCTTT	CSVDSGPEAFF
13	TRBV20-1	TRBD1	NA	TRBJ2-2	TGCAGTGTATCAACAGGGGACACCGGGGAGCTGTTTTTT	CSVSTGDTGELFF
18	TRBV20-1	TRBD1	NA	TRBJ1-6	TGCAGTGCTAGAGATCTGGGACAGGGGAGCTCCTATAATTCACCCCTCCACTTT	CSARDLGQGSSYNSPLHF
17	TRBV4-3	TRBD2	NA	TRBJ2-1	TGCGCCAGCAGCCAAGATGGGCTAGCGGGGGTCCCCAATGAGCAGTTCTTC	CASSQDGLAGVPNEQFF
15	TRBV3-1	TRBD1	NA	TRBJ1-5	TGTGCCAGCAGCCAGAGCCGGGACAGGGATCAGCCCCAGCATTTT	CASSQSRDRDQPQHF
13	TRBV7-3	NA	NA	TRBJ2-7	TGTGCCAGCAGCTTGGGGGGGGCAGACGAGCAGTACTTC	CASSLGGADEQYF
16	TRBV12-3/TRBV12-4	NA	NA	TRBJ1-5	TGTGCCAGCAGTTTAGTCAGGGTACGGAGCAATCAGCCCCAGCATTTT	CASSLVRVRSNQPQHF
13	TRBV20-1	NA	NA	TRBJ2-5	TGCAGTGCGGGGAGACTAGTTGGAGAGACCCAGTACTTC	CSAGRLVGETQYF
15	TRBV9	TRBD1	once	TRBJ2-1	TGTGCCAGCAGCGTAGAAGGGACAGGGAATGGGGAGCAGTTCTTC	CASSVEGTGNGEQFF
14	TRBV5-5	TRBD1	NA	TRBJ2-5	TGTGCCAGCAGCTGGTCGACAGGGGGGGAGACCCAGTACTTC	CASSWSTGGETQYF
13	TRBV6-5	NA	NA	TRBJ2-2	TGTGCCAGCAGTAAAAACGTAGGCGGGGAGCTGTTTTTT	CASSKNVGGELFF
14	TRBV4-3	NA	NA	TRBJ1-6	TGCGCCAGCAGCCAAGTTTTGACCGATTCACCCCTCCACTTT	CASSQVLTDSPLHF
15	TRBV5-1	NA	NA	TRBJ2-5	TGCGCCAGCAGACCAGCGAGGGCTGACCAAGAGACCCAGTACTTC	CASRPARADQETQYF
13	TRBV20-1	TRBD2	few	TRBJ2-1	TGCAGTGCTAGAGTGCGGGGGGGCAATGAGCAGTTCTTC	CSARVRGGNEQFF
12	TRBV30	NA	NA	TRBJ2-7	TGTGCCTGCCTCCCCCGGGGCAGGGAGCAGTACTTC	CACLPRGREQYF
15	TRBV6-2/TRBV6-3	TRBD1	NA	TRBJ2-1	TGTGCCAGCAGTTCCCGGGACAGGGGGCTTAATGAGCAGTTCTTC	CASSSRDRGLNEQFF
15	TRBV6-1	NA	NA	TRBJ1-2	TGTGCCAGCAGTGAAGCTGTCAGGGCGAGAGGTGGCTACACCTTC	CASSEAVRARGGYTF
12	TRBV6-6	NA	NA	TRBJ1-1	TGTGCCAGCAGGGTCTCGAACACTGAAGCTTTCTTT	CASRVSNTEAFF
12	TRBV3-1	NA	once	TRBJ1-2	TGTGCCAGCAGCCAGGGTAGCTTAAGCTACACCTTC	CASSQGSLSYTF
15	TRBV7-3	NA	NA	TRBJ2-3	TGTGCCAGCAGCTTCGACAGCACTAGCACAGATACGCAGTATTTT	CASSFDSTSTDTQYF
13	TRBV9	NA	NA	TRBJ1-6	TGTGCCAGCAGCGTGGCAGGGGTGTCACCCCTCCACTTT	CASSVAGVSPLHF
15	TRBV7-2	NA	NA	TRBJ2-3	TGTGCCAGCAGCTTAGAGGCGGGAAAGGGAGATACGCAGTATTTT	CASSLEAGKGDTQYF
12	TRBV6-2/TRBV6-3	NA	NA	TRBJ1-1	TGTGCCAGCAGTGGGGGGCTGAGTGAAGCTTTCTTT	CASSGGLSEAFF
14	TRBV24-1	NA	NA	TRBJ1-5	TGTGCCACCAGTGAGGCACAGGGTGTGGGGCCCCAGCATTTT	CATSEAQGVGPQHF
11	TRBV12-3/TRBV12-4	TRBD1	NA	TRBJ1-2	TGTGCCAGCTGGACAGGATATGGCTACACCTTC	CASWTGYGYTF
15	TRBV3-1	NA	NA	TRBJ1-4	TGTGCCAGCAGCCAAGATCTTGCAACTAATGAAAAACTGTTTTTT	CASSQDLATNEKLFF
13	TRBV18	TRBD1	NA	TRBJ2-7	TGTGCCAGCTCCCCCGGACAGGAAAACGAGCAGTACTTC	CASSPGQENEQYF
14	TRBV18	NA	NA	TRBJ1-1	TGTGCCAGCTACGACGGGGGAACGAACACTGAAGCTTTCTTT	CASYDGGTNTEAFF